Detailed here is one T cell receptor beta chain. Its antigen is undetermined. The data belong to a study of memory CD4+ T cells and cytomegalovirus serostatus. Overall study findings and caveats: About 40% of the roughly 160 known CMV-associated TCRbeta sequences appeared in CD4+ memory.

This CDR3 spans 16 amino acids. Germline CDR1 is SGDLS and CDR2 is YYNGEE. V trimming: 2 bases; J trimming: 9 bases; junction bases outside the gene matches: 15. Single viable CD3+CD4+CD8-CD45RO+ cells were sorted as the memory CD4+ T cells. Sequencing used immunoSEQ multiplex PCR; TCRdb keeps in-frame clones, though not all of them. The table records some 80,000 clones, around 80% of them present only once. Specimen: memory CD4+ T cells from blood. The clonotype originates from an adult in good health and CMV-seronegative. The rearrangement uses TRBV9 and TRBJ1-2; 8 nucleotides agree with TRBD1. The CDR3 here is CASSVSGTGASSSYTF. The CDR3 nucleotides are TGTGCCAGCAGCGTGTCCGGGACAGGTGCCTCGTCGAGCTACACCTTC.